This is a list of T cell receptor beta chains from one sample in a study of blood T cell repertoires in COVID-19. Sequencing was performed with immunoSEQ multiplex PCR; in TCRdb, only in-frame clones are kept and a portion is missing. The sample records about 220,000 clones, over 75% being singletons. The sample comprised peripheral blood. These receptors were obtained from a woman aged 65 to 85 with COVID-19, enrolled during active disease. Each CDR3 is given with its conserved first and last residue. A D gene is named only where the DNA matches it firmly. For some rows the clone size is stated as once, few or many, or as a class when expanded; others skip it.

>.|TRBV6-5|TRBJ2-4|TRBD1
CASRSIDRESIQYF
TGTGCCAGCAGATCGATCGACAGGGAAAGCATTCAGTACTTC
>few|TRBV18|TRBJ1-2|TRBD1
CASSLGQGKTVGGYTF
TGTGCCAGCTCACTAGGACAGGGAAAGACGGTTGGAGGCTACACCTTC
>.|TRBV9|TRBJ2-5|.
CASSVDEGGVETQYF
TGTGCCAGCAGCGTAGATGAGGGAGGCGTGGAGACCCAGTACTTC
>few|TRBV30|TRBJ1-2|TRBD1
CAWSAGQGNLGYTF
TGTGCCTGGAGTGCCGGACAGGGGAATCTTGGCTACACCTTC
>.|TRBV5-4|TRBJ2-3|.
CASSLGPSVTDTQYF
TGTGCCAGCAGCTTGGGACCTAGCGTCACAGATACGCAGTATTTT
>.|TRBV5-1|TRBJ2-7|TRBD1
CASSLEAGGFSDEQYF
TGCGCCAGCAGCTTGGAGGCAGGGGGATTTTCTGACGAGCAGTACTTC
>.|TRBV10-3|TRBJ2-3|TRBD2
CAISTSGRADTQYF
TGTGCCATCAGCACTAGCGGGAGGGCAGATACGCAGTATTTT
>.|TRBV6-5|TRBJ2-5|TRBD2
CASSPSGAPTQYF
TGTGCCAGCAGTCCGAGCGGGGCCCCGACCCAGTACTTC
>.|TRBV27|TRBJ1-2|TRBD1
CASSSRDRAYYGYTF
TGTGCCAGCAGTTCACGGGACAGGGCTTACTATGGCTACACCTTC
>.|TRBV11-2|TRBJ1-6|TRBD1
CASSLQDRGQSPLHF
TGTGCCAGCAGCTTACAGGACAGGGGGCAATCACCCCTCCACTTT
>.|TRBV6-1|TRBJ2-3|TRBD2
CASSVAPSGSAPDTQYF
TGTGCCAGCAGTGTGGCCCCTAGCGGGAGTGCCCCAGATACGCAGTATTTT
>.|TRBV18|TRBJ1-2|.
CASSPLQGDYGYTF
TGTGCCAGCTCACCACTACAGGGTGACTATGGCTACACCTTC
>.|TRBV2|TRBJ2-1|TRBD1
CASSARPGQGVQFF
TGTGCCAGCAGTGCCCGACCAGGACAGGGGGTGCAGTTCTTC
>once|TRBV11-2|TRBJ1-5|.
CASSLTDSNQPQHF
TGTGCCAGCAGCTTGACAGATAGCAATCAGCCCCAGCATTTT
>once|TRBV12-3/TRBV12-4|TRBJ2-7|TRBD2
CASSPSGGALQYF
TGTGCCAGCAGCCCATCGGGGGGAGCCTTGCAGTACTTC
>.|TRBV5-6|TRBJ1-1|TRBD1
CASSLAIDRGARGAFF
TGTGCCAGCAGCTTGGCTATTGACAGGGGGGCTAGGGGAGCTTTCTTT
>.|TRBV5-8|TRBJ1-2|TRBD1
CASILTGAVPGYTF
TGTGCCAGCATCCTTACAGGGGCGGTTCCTGGCTACACCTTC
>.|TRBV2|TRBJ2-7|.
CASSDWRGNYEQYF
TGTGCCAGCAGTGATTGGCGGGGCAACTACGAGCAGTACTTC
>once|TRBV29-1|TRBJ2-7|TRBD1
CSVEDREGQGYEQYF
TGCAGCGTTGAAGATAGGGAGGGACAGGGTTACGAGCAGTACTTC
>.|TRBV2|TRBJ2-3|TRBD2
CASRGSGRTDTQYF
TGTGCCAGCAGAGGTAGCGGGAGGACAGATACGCAGTATTTT
>.|TRBV18|TRBJ1-6|TRBD1
CASSMDRNSPLHF
TGTGCCAGCTCAATGGACAGGAATTCACCCCTCCACTTT
>.|TRBV30|TRBJ1-5|.
CAWSVIGNNQPQHF
TGTGCCTGGAGTGTTATTGGCAACAATCAGCCCCAGCATTTT
>.|TRBV6-1|TRBJ1-6|TRBD1
CASSGDRGTYNSPLHF
TGTGCCAGCAGTGGTGACAGGGGTACCTATAATTCACCCCTCCACTTT
>.|TRBV18|TRBJ1-3|.
CASSGQFFAGNTIYF
TGTGCCAGCTCCGGACAGTTTTTCGCTGGAAACACCATATATTTT
>.|TRBV10-3|TRBJ1-6|TRBD1
CAIGGQYNSPLHF
TGTGCCATCGGGGGACAGTATAATTCACCCCTCCACTTT
>.|TRBV25-1|TRBJ2-3|.
CASSAPSRWDTQYF
TGTGCCAGCAGTGCCCCGAGTCGGTGGGATACGCAGTATTTT
>.|TRBV11-1|TRBJ2-2|.
CASSPDSKGPGELFF
TGTGCCAGCAGCCCGGACTCAAAAGGGCCCGGGGAGCTGTTTTTT
>.|TRBV19|TRBJ1-1|.
CASSIAGALVGAFF
TGTGCCAGTAGTATAGCGGGAGCCCTAGTCGGAGCTTTCTTT
>.|TRBV29-1|TRBJ2-7|TRBD1
CSGRMGQGYEQYF
TGCAGCGGCCGCATGGGACAGGGGTACGAGCAGTACTTC
>.|TRBV6-5|TRBJ1-6|TRBD1
CASSYTWDRSNSPLHF
TGTGCCAGCAGTTACACCTGGGACAGGAGTAATTCACCCCTCCACTTT
>.|TRBV7-2|TRBJ2-7|TRBD1
CASSFDRGPYEQYF
TGTGCCAGCAGCTTCGACAGGGGGCCTTACGAGCAGTACTTC
>few|TRBV4-1|TRBJ2-7|.
CASSQDRQGLYEQYF
TGCGCCAGCAGCCAAGATAGGCAGGGACTCTACGAGCAGTACTTC
>once|TRBV3-1/TRBV3-2|TRBJ1-2|TRBD1
CASSQFWDSRYGYTF
TGTGCCAGCAGCCAATTTTGGGACAGTCGCTATGGCTACACCTTC
>.|TRBV2|TRBJ2-5|.
CASTDPGLQETQYF
TGTGCCAGCACTGATCCAGGCCTACAAGAGACCCAGTACTTC
>few|TRBV3-1/TRBV3-2|TRBJ2-7|TRBD2
CASSQDRTSGSYEQYF
TGTGCCAGCAGCCAAGATAGAACTAGCGGGAGCTACGAGCAGTACTTC
>.|TRBV29-1|TRBJ2-1|.
CSVEDNGYSEQFF
TGCAGCGTTGAAGATAACGGGTATAGCGAGCAGTTCTTC
>.|TRBV7-6|TRBJ2-3|TRBD2
CASSQSGSRADTQYF
TGTGCCAGCAGCCAGAGCGGGAGTAGGGCAGATACGCAGTATTTT
>.|TRBV6-5|TRBJ2-7|.
CASSYSRGSYEQYF
TGTGCCAGCAGTTATTCAAGGGGATCCTACGAGCAGTACTTC
>.|TRBV6-6|TRBJ1-1|TRBD1
CASSGQGVSNTEAFF
TGTGCCAGCAGTGGCCAGGGGGTCTCGAACACTGAAGCTTTCTTT
>.|TRBV27|TRBJ2-7|TRBD1
CASSSGRDRLTYEQYF
TGTGCCAGCAGCAGTGGCAGGGACAGGCTCACCTACGAGCAGTACTTC
>.|TRBV7-8|TRBJ1-1|.
CASSLVRSGNTEAFF
TGTGCCAGCAGCTTAGTACGGTCAGGTAACACTGAAGCTTTCTTT
>many|TRBV11-3|TRBJ2-2|TRBD2
CASSRAGGRPGELFF
TGTGCCAGCAGCCGGGCGGGGGGGCGACCCGGGGAGCTGTTTTTT
>.|TRBV9|TRBJ2-2|.
CATTAGPIPTGELFF
TGTGCCACCACGGCGGGTCCCATACCCACCGGGGAGCTGTTTTTT
>.|TRBV15|TRBJ2-1|.
CATSRGRGISLASYEQFF
TGTGCCACCAGCAGAGGCCGCGGGATTAGTTTGGCGTCGTATGAGCAGTTCTTC
>.|TRBV9|TRBJ1-1|TRBD1
CASSWTGGTEAFF
TGTGCCAGCAGCTGGACAGGGGGCACTGAAGCTTTCTTT
>once|TRBV11-2|TRBJ2-7|TRBD2
CASSLGLAGFYEQYF
TGTGCCAGCAGCCTCGGGTTAGCGGGATTCTACGAGCAGTACTTC
>.|TRBV29-1|TRBJ1-1|.
CSVTRTLEAFF
TGCAGCGTTACCCGGACACTCGAAGCTTTCTTT
>few|TRBV6-4|TRBJ1-2|TRBD1
CASSQGQGVHGYTF
TGTGCCAGCAGCCAGGGACAGGGGGTTCATGGCTACACCTTC